This TCR beta chain was retrieved from a study of post-analysis software for immune sequencing data. Study-level points and caveats: Strong same-batch co-clustering of samples appeared with F measure clustering. When patients were compared with controls, four to six TRBV segments were more frequent, TRBV5-6, TRBV5-1 and TRBV20-1 among them.

This CDR3 contains 15 residues. Germline V gene data show CDR1 as SGHRS and CDR2 as YFSETQ. With V trimmed by 4 bases and J by 3 bases, 7 bases remained unmatched. cDNA libraries for TCR beta contained unique molecular identifiers. TCRdb analysed the PCR reads with MiXCR anew, one entry per CDR3 protein. This table holds about 820,000 distinct CDR3 sequences, roughly 50% found once. Worth noting for this clonotype: Its antigen is currently unknown.

V usage is TRBV5-1 and J usage is TRBJ2-7, with TRBD1 matching 10 bases. The receptor was derived from a girl aged 10-17 years with multiple sclerosis. The sequenced sample consisted of blood. The CDR3 nucleotides read TGCGCCAGCAGCATAGGACAGGGGGTTAACTACGAGCAGTACTTC. Translation: CASSIGQGVNYEQYF.